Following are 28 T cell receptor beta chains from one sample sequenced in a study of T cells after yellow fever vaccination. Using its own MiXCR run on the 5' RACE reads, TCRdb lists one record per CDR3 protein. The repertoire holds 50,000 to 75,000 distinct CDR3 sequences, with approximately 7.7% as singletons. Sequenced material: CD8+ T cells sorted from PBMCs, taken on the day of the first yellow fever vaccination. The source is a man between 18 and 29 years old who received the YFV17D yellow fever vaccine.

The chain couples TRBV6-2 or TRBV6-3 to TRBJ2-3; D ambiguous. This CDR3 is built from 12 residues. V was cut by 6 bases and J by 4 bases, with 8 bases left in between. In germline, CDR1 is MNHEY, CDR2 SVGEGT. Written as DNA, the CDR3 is TGTGCCAGCAGCTTCATAGCAGATACGCAGTATTTT. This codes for CASSFIADTQYF.

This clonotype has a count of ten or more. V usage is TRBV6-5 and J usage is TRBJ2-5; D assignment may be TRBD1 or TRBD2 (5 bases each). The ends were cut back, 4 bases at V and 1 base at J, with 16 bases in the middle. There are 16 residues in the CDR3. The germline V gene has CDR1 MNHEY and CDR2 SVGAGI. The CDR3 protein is CASSFGPEGPQETQYF. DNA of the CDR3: TGTGCCAGCAGTTTCGGACCAGAGGGGCCCCAAGAGACCCAGTACTTC.

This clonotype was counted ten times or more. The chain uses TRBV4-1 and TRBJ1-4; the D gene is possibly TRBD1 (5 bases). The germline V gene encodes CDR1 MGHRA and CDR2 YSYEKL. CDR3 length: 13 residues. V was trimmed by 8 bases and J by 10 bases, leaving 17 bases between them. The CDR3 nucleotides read TGCGCCAGCGGGGGTGGTGAGAGCGCAAAACTGTTTTTT. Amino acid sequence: CASGGGESAKLFF.

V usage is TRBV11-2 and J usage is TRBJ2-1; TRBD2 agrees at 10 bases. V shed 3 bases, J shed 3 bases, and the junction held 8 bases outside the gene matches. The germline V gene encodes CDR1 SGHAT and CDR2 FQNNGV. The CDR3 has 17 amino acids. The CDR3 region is CASSFRAGGAFYNEQFF. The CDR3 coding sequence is TGTGCCAGCAGCTTCCGAGCGGGGGGGGCCTTCTACAATGAGCAGTTCTTC.

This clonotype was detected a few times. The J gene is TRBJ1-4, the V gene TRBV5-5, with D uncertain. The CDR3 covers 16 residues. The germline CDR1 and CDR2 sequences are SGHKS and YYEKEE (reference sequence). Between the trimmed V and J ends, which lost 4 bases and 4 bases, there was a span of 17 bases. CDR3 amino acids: CASSMVGRLLNEKLFF. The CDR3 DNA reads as TGTGCCAGCAGCATGGTCGGACGATTACTTAATGAAAAACTGTTTTTT.

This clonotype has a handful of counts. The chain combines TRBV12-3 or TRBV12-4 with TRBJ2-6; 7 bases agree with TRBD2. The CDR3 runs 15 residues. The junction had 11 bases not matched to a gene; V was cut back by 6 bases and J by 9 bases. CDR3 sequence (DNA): TGTGCCAGCAGGCATCGGGACTACCATTACAACGTCCTGACTTTC. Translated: CASRHRDYHYNVLTF.

The CDR3 DNA follows: TGCGCCAGCAGCCAAGCCCTCCAAGAGGGGGCTTTTGGCTACACCTTC. Translating it yields CASSQALQEGAFGYTF. The chain couples TRBV4-1 to TRBJ1-2; 7 bases map to TRBD1. Per the germline V gene, CDR1 is MGHRA and CDR2 is YSYEKL. The CDR3 spans 16 residues. Unmatched junction bases numbered 12, after V lost 1 base and J lost 7 bases.

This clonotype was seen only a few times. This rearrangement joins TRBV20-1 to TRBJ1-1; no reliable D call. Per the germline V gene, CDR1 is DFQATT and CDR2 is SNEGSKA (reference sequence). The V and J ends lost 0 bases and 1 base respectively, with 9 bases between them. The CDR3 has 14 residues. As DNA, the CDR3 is TGCAGTGCTAGAGATCTGTCGGAGAACACTGAAGCTTTCTTT. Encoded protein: CSARDLSENTEAFF.

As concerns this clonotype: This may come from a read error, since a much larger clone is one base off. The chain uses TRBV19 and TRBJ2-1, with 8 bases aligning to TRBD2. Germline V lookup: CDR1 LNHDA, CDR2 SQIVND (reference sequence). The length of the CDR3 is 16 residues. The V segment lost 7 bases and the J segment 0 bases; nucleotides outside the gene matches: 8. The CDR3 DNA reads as TGTGCCAGTACCCCTTCTGCGGGGGGCTCCTACAATGAGCAGTTCTTC. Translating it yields CASTPSAGGSYNEQFF.

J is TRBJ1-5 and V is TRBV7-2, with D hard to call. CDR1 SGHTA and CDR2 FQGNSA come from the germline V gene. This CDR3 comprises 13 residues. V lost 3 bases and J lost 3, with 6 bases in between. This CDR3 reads CASSLRNNQPQHF. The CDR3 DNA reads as TGTGCCAGCAGCTTGAGAAACAATCAGCCCCAGCATTTT.

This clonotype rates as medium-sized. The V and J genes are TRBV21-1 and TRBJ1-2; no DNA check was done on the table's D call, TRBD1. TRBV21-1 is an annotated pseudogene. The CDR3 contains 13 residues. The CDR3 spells CASPPGGTGGYTF. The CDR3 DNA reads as TGTGCCAGCCCGCCCGGCGGGACGGGTGGCTACACCTTC.

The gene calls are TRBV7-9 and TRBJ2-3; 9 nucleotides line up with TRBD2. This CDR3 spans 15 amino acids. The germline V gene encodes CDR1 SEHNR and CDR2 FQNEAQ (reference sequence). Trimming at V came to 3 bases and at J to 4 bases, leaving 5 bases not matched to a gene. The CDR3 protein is CASSFLAGSADTQYF. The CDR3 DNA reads TGTGCCAGCAGCTTCCTAGCGGGGAGTGCAGATACGCAGTATTTT.

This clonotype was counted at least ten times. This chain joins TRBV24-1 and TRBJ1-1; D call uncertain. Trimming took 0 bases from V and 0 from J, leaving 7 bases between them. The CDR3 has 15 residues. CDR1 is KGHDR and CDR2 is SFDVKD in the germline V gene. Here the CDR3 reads CATSDLKRMNTEAFF. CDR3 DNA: TGTGCCACCAGTGATTTGAAGAGAATGAACACTGAAGCTTTCTTT.

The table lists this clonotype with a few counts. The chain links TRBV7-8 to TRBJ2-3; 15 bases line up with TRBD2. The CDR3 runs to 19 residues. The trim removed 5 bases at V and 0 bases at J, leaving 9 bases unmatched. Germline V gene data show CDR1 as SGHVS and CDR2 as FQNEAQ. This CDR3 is CASSASGTSGGQSTDTQYF. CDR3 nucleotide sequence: TGTGCCAGCAGCGCCTCCGGGACTAGCGGGGGGCAAAGCACAGATACGCAGTATTTT.

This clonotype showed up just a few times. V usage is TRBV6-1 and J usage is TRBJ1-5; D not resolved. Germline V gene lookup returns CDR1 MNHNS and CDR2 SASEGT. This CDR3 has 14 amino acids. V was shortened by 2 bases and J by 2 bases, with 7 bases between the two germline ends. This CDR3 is CASSEWEGNQPQHF. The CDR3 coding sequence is TGTGCCAGCAGTGAATGGGAGGGCAATCAGCCCCAGCATTTT.

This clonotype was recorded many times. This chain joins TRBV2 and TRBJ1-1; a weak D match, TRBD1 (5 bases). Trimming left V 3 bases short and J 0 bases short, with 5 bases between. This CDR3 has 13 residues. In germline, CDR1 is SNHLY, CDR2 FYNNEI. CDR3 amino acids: CASSDRVNTEAFF. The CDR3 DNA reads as TGTGCCAGCAGTGACAGGGTGAACACTGAAGCTTTCTTT. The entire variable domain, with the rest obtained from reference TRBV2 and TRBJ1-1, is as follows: EPEVTQTPSHQVTQMGQEVILRCVPISNHLYFYWYRQILGQKVEFLVSFYNNEISEKSEIFDDQFSVERPDGSNFTLKIRSTKLEDSAMYFCASSDRVNTEAFFGQGTRLTVV.

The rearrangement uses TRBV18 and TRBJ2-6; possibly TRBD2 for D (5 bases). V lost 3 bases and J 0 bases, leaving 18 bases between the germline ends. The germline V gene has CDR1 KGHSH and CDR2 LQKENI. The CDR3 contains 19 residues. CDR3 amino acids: CASSPRRHSVISGANVLTF. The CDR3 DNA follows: TGTGCCAGCTCACCCCGGAGGCACAGCGTGATCTCTGGGGCCAACGTCCTGACTTTC.

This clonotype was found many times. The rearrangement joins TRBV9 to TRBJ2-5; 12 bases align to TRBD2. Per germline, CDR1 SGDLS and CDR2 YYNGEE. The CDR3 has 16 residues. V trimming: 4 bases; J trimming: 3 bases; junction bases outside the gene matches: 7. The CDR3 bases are TGTGCCAGCAGCTGGAGGGCTAGCGGGGGGGAAGAGACCCAGTACTTC. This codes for CASSWRASGGEETQYF. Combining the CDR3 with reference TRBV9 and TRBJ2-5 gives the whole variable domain DSGVTQTPKHLITATGQRVTLRCSPRSGDLSVYWYQQSLDQGLQFLIQYYNGEERAKGNILERFSAQQFPDLHSELNLSSLELGDSALYFCASSWRASGGEETQYFGPGTRLLVL.

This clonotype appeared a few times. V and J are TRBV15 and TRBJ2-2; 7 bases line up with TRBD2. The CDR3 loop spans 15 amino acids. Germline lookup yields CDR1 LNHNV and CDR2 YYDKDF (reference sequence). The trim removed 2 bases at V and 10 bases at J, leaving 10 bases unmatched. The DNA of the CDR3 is TGTGCCACCAGCAGATCCCGGGAGGCCGTATTGGAGCTGTTTTTT. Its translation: CATSRSREAVLELFF.

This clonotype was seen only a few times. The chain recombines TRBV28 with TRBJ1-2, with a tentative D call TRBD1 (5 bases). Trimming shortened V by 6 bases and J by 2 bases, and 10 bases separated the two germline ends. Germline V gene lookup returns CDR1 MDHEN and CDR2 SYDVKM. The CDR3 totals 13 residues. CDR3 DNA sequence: TGTGCCAGCAGACAGGTGGGAAACTATGGCTACACCTTC. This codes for CASRQVGNYGYTF.

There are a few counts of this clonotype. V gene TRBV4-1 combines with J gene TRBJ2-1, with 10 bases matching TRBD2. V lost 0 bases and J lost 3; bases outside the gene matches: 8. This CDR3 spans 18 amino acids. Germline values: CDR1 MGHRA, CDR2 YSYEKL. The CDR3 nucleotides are TGCGCCAGCAGCCAAGAGGCCCAACTAGCGGGGAGCTACAATGAGCAGTTCTTC. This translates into CASSQEAQLAGSYNEQFF.

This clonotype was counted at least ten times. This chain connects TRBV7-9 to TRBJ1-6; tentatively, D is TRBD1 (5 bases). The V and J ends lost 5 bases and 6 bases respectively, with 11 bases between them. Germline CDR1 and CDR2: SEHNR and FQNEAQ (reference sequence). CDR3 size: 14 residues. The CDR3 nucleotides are TGTGCCAGCAGCCACGAGGACACTAATTCACCCCTCCACTTT. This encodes CASSHEDTNSPLHF.

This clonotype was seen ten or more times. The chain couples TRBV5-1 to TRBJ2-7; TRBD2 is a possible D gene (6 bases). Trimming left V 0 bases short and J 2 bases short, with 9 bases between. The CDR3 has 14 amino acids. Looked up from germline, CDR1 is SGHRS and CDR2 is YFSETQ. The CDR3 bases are TGCGCCAGCAGCTTGGGATGGGGGGCCTACGAGCAGTACTTC. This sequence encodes CASSLGWGAYEQYF.

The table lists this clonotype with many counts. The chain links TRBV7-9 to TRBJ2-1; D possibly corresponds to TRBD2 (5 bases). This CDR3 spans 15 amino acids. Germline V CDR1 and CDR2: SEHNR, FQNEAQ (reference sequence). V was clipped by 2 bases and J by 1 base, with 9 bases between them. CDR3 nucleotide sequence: TGTGCCAGCAGCTTACCGAGGGTTTCCTACAATGAGCAGTTCTTC. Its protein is CASSLPRVSYNEQFF.

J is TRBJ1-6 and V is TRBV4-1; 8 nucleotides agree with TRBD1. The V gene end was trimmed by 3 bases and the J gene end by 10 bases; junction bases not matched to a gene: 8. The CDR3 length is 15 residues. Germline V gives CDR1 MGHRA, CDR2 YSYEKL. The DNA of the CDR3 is TGCGCCAGCAGCCATTCCAGGGGGCCGGCGTCACCCCTCCACTTT. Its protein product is CASSHSRGPASPLHF.

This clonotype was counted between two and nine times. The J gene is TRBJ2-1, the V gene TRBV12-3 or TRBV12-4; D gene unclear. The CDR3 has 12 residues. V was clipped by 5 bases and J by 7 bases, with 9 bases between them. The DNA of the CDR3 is TGTGCCAGCAGTCCCGGAGTGAATGAGCAGTTCTTC. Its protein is CASSPGVNEQFF.

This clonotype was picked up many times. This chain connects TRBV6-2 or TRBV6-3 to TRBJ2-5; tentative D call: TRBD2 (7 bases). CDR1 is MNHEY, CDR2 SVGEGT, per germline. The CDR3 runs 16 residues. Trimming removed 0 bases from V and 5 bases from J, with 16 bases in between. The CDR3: CASSYSTIGGPETQYF. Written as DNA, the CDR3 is TGTGCCAGCAGTTACTCGACAATCGGGGGGCCGGAGACCCAGTACTTC.

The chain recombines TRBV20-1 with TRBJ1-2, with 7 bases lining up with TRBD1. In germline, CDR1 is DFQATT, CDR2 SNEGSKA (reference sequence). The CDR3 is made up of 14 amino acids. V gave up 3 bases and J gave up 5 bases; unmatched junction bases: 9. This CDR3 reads CSASDREGGYGYTF. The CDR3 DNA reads TGCAGTGCTAGTGACAGGGAGGGAGGGTATGGCTACACCTTC.